This entry lists 30 T cell receptor beta chains sequenced from one sample in a study of T-cell memory formation after mild COVID-19. TCRdb reprocessed the 5' RACE reads via MiXCR and lists one record per CDR3 protein. The data contain about 440,000 distinct CDR3 sequences, around 19% of them singletons. The specimen sequenced was PBMCs or a T cell subset sorted from them (not recorded which). Every receptor here comes from an adult woman who had mild COVID-19 (a few samples of this study predate the infection). Cell type and time point are not known.

The chain couples TRBV20-1 to TRBJ1-1; 8 bases are shared with TRBD1. This CDR3 spans 11 amino acids. Germline-derived CDR1 and CDR2 are DFQATT and SNEGSKA (reference sequence). The CDR3 coding sequence is TGCAGGGGACAGGAGAACACTGAAGCTTTCTTT. Translation: CRGQENTEAFF.

This clonotype came up a few times. The genes are TRBV7-2 and TRBJ2-5, with 10 positions matching TRBD2. The V gene's germline CDR1 is SGHTA and CDR2 FQGNSA. CDR3 length: 16 residues. The junction had 10 bases not matched to a gene; V was cut back by 4 bases and J by 5 bases. The DNA for the CDR3 is TGTGCCAGCAGCTCCTATCCTACGACTAGCGGGGAGACCCAGTACTTC. Encoded protein: CASSSYPTTSGETQYF.

This chain uses TRBV7-8 with TRBJ2-2, with 10 bases aligning to TRBD2. V shed 3 bases and J 4 bases; nucleotides not matched to a gene: 5. Looked up from germline, CDR1 is SGHVS and CDR2 is FQNEAQ. The CDR3 length is 16 residues. Written as DNA, the CDR3 is TGTGCCAGCAGCTTGCGAGCGGGGGGGTCCACCGGGGAGCTGTTTTTT. It specifies CASSLRAGGSTGELFF.

V gene TRBV7-3 combines with J gene TRBJ2-6; no clear D. The CDR3 sequence is 14 residues long. Per germline, CDR1 SGHTA and CDR2 FQGTGA. The V end lost 5 bases, the J end lost 8 bases, and 13 bases lay between the germline ends. CDR3: CASSPTWMTNVLTF. In DNA, the CDR3 is TGTGCCAGCAGCCCCACTTGGATGACCAACGTCCTGACTTTC. The full variable domain, its missing parts supplied by reference TRBV7-3 and TRBJ2-6, is GAGVSQTPSNKVTEKGKYVELRCDPISGHTALYWYRQSLGQGPEFLIYFQGTGAADDSGLPNDRFFAVRPEGSVSTLKIQRTERGDSAVYLCASSPTWMTNVLTFGAGSRLTVL.

This clonotype was observed a few times. The chain uses TRBV30 and TRBJ2-1; maybe TRBD2 (6 bases). The CDR3 runs to 14 residues. CDR1 GTSNPN and CDR2 SVGIG come from the germline V gene (reference sequence). The V gene lost 2 bases and the J gene lost 7 bases, with 15 bases spanning the gap. CDR3 sequence: CAWSRGVGGNEQFF. The CDR3 DNA follows: TGTGCCTGGAGTAGGGGTGTTGGAGGGAATGAGCAGTTCTTC.

This clonotype was observed a few times. V gene TRBV14 combines with J gene TRBJ2-1; 7 nucleotides agree with TRBD2. The J segment lost 5 bases and the V segment lost 0 bases, leaving 4 bases of the junction unmatched. The CDR3 totals 15 residues. Per the germline V gene, CDR1 is SGHDN and CDR2 is FVKESK. The CDR3 reads CASSQDAGANNEQFF. CDR3 coding DNA: TGTGCCAGCAGCCAAGATGCGGGAGCAAACAATGAGCAGTTCTTC.

The table lists this clonotype with a few counts. The genes are TRBV6-1 and TRBJ1-1; D is possibly TRBD1 (5 bases). The CDR3 spans 17 residues. Germline CDR1 is MNHNS and CDR2 is SASEGT. The ends were cut back, 0 bases at V and 1 base at J, with 15 bases in the middle. The CDR3: CASSEANRFTGNTEAFF. As DNA, the CDR3 is TGTGCCAGCAGTGAAGCCAACAGATTTACAGGGAACACTGAAGCTTTCTTT.

On this clonotype: No DNA is shown, since the ends of the CDR3 on it are uncertain; the CDR3 is the one TCRdb lists. V and J are TRBV5-1 and TRBJ1-1; TRBD1 was called by the table and not checked on the DNA. Germline assignment: CDR1 SGHRS and CDR2 YFSETQ. The CDR3 has 15 amino acids, counting both end residues. CDR3 region: CASSTSTGVNTEAFF.

This clonotype was recorded at least ten times. This chain connects TRBV5-5 to TRBJ2-7; D unresolved. Germline CDR1 SGHKS, CDR2 YYEKEE (reference sequence). With 3 bases removed from V and 2 bases from J, the gap between germline ends came to 6 bases. The CDR3 loop spans 12 amino acids. The CDR3 nucleotides are TGTGCCAGCAGCTGGGGTCCCTACGAGCAGTACTTC. It codes for CASSWGPYEQYF.

This clonotype was observed a few times. This chain joins TRBV5-6 and TRBJ1-1; 9 bases match TRBD1. V shed 4 bases and J 2 bases; nucleotides not matched to a gene: 9. The CDR3 sequence is 16 residues long. Germline V gene sequence: CDR1 SGHDT, CDR2 YYEEEE. For the CDR3, the DNA is TGTGCCAGCAGCCCTACAGGGGGCGCGAGAAACACTGAAGCTTTCTTT. It specifies CASSPTGGARNTEAFF.

This clonotype was seen only a few times. The rearrangement uses TRBV6-4 and TRBJ1-1; D uncertain. Per the germline V gene, CDR1 is MRHNA and CDR2 is SNTAGT. This CDR3 spans 13 amino acids. Trimming shortened V by 0 bases and J by 3 bases, and 5 bases separated the two germline ends. The CDR3 DNA is TGTGCCAGCAGTGACTCTGGGTACACTGAAGCTTTCTTT. Translation: CASSDSGYTEAFF.

This chain joins TRBV11-1 and TRBJ2-1, with unresolved D. The CDR3 is 15 residues long. V lost 2 bases, J lost 7 bases, and 15 bases lay in between. CDR1 is SGHAT, CDR2 FQDESV, per germline (reference sequence). CDR3 in amino acids: CASSLPSIWANEQFF. The CDR3 DNA reads as TGTGCCAGCAGCTTACCAAGCATTTGGGCTAATGAGCAGTTCTTC.

In this sample, this clonotype turned up many times. The chain carries TRBV3-1 and TRBJ2-1, with TRBD1 identical over 9 bases. Germline V gives CDR1 LGHDT, CDR2 YNNKEL (reference sequence). This CDR3 contains 17 residues. Trimming took 0 bases from V and 4 from J; bases not matched to a gene: 7. The CDR3 is CASSQDEGQGYYNEQFF. The CDR3 nucleotides read TGTGCCAGCAGCCAAGATGAGGGACAGGGCTATTACAATGAGCAGTTCTTC.

This chain joins TRBV10-3 and TRBJ2-7; 8 bases match TRBD1. Per germline, CDR1 ENHRY and CDR2 SYGVKD. This CDR3 has 14 residues. Trimming removed 6 bases from V and 4 bases from J; junction bases left unmatched: 8. The CDR3 DNA is TGTGCCATCAGGGGGACAGGAGAAGGATACGAGCAGTACTTC. Amino acid sequence: CAIRGTGEGYEQYF.

The V call is TRBV7-8, the J call TRBJ1-2; D not resolved. Trimming pared 2 bases from V and 1 base from J, leaving 8 bases between. Per germline, CDR1 SGHVS and CDR2 FQNEAQ. This CDR3 has 14 amino acids. The CDR3: CASSLTPSNYGYTF. For the CDR3, the DNA is TGTGCCAGCAGCTTAACGCCGAGTAACTATGGCTACACCTTC.

This clonotype was seen more than once but under ten times. The genes are TRBV3-1 and TRBJ1-2, with TRBD1 identical over 7 bases. The CDR3 contains 14 residues. Germline V CDR1 and CDR2: LGHDT, YNNKEL (reference sequence). V dropped 0 bases and J dropped 8; count of bases not matched to a gene: 6. CDR3 region: CASSQDTRGGGYTF. The CDR3 region has the DNA TGTGCCAGCAGCCAAGACACCCGAGGGGGCGGCTACACCTTC.

This clonotype was detected many times. The chain is built from TRBV27 and TRBJ2-7; D is uncertain. V lost 0 bases to trimming and J lost 3 bases, with 12 bases between them. Germline V gene data show CDR1 as MNHEY and CDR2 as SMNVEV (reference sequence). The CDR3 covers 15 residues. Here the CDR3 reads CASSLSVPAFYEQYF. The CDR3 DNA sequence: TGTGCCAGCAGTTTATCTGTACCGGCCTTCTACGAGCAGTACTTC.

The CDR3 sequence is CAISEPWESYEQYF. The CDR3, as DNA: TGTGCCATCAGTGAACCGTGGGAGTCGTACGAGCAGTACTTC. This chain uses TRBV10-3 with TRBJ2-7, with D perhaps matching TRBD2 (5 bases). The CDR3 is 14 residues long. Trimming pared 3 bases from V and 4 bases from J, leaving 13 bases between. Germline CDR1 reads ENHRY; CDR2 reads SYGVKD.

The CDR3 is CASSLWAGALQETQYF. DNA for the CDR3: TGTGCCAGCAGTTTGTGGGCGGGGGCCTTACAAGAGACCCAGTACTTC. The rearrangement joins TRBV12-3 or TRBV12-4 to TRBJ2-5; perhaps TRBD2 as D (7 bases). This CDR3 is built from 16 residues. V was trimmed by 3 bases and J by 2 bases, leaving 16 bases between them.

This clonotype was observed a few times. This chain links TRBV11-2 with TRBJ2-5, with D possibly being TRBD1 (7 bases). The germline CDR1 and CDR2 sequences are SGHAT and FQNNGV. This CDR3 has 16 amino acids. The V and J ends lost 4 bases and 5 bases respectively, with 20 bases between them. The CDR3 here is CASSSRQGGSLETQYF. CDR3 nucleotide sequence: TGTGCCAGCAGCTCCAGACAGGGAGGAAGTTTGGAGACCCAGTACTTC.

The chain recombines TRBV20-1 with TRBJ2-5, with a weak D call TRBD2 (5 bases). The CDR3 is 13 amino acids. The ends were cut back, 4 bases at V and 3 bases at J, with 12 bases in the middle. CDR1 and CDR2 (germline): DFQATT, SNEGSKA (reference sequence). Written as DNA, the CDR3 is TGCAGTGCTACCAAGGACTCAGAAGAGACCCAGTACTTC. Its translation: CSATKDSEETQYF.

A few counts support this clonotype. V and J are TRBV12-3 or TRBV12-4 and TRBJ2-3; TRBD1 aligns across 7 bases. Trimming removed 8 bases from V and 0 bases from J; junction bases left unmatched: 8. The CDR3 runs to 15 residues. DNA for the CDR3: TGTGCCAGCGGGACAGTAATCGACAGCACAGATACGCAGTATTTT. Its protein is CASGTVIDSTDTQYF.

This clonotype was observed a handful of times. The chain recombines TRBV4-2 with TRBJ2-1; 13 nucleotides line up with TRBD2. This CDR3 is built from 18 residues. V trimming: 4 bases; J trimming: 4 bases; junction bases outside the gene matches: 10. CDR1 and CDR2 from the germline V gene are LGHNA and YNFKEQ. The CDR3 DNA is TGTGCCAGCAGCCCCCGAGCAGGGACTAGCGGGGTTTACAATGAGCAGTTCTTC. Translating gives CASSPRAGTSGVYNEQFF.

This clonotype was observed a few times. The rearrangement links TRBV7-9 to TRBJ1-4; D remains unclear. CDR3 length: 15 residues. V lost 1 base to trimming and J lost 8 bases, with 14 bases between them. Germline CDR1 is SEHNR and CDR2 is FQNEAQ (reference sequence). The CDR3 region has the DNA TGTGCCAGCAGCTTAGATCCGTCTAAGAAGGAAAAACTGTTTTTT. Amino acid sequence: CASSLDPSKKEKLFF.

The chain couples TRBV12-3 or TRBV12-4 to TRBJ1-5; TRBD1 matches 10 bases. J lost 2 bases, V lost 6 bases, and 4 bases had no gene match. CDR3 length equals 15 residues. CDR3 protein: CASSRDRGGNQPQHF. The CDR3 DNA is TGTGCCAGCAGCCGGGACAGGGGTGGCAATCAGCCCCAGCATTTT.

J is TRBJ1-1 and V is TRBV7-6; 7 bases are a match to TRBD1. This CDR3 has 14 residues. With V trimmed by 2 bases and J by 5 bases, 5 bases remained unmatched. The V gene's germline CDR1 is SGHVS and CDR2 FNYEAQ. DNA of the CDR3: TGTGCCAGCAGCTTACAGACAGGGTGGACTGAAGCTTTCTTT. Protein: CASSLQTGWTEAFF.

The chain couples TRBV6-2 or TRBV6-3 to TRBJ1-1; 7 bases line up with TRBD1. This CDR3 contains 16 residues. J lost 1 base, V lost 7 bases, and 12 bases had no gene match. CDR1 MNHEY and CDR2 SVGEGT come from the germline V gene. The CDR3: CASILRAGQSNTEAFF. The CDR3 bases are TGTGCCAGCATTCTCCGGGCGGGACAGTCGAACACTGAAGCTTTCTTT.

This chain connects TRBV7-6 to TRBJ2-1, with 9 bases that match TRBD1. The CDR3 consists of 15 residues. V was clipped by 4 bases and J by 5 bases; unmatched bases: 6. Germline V lookup: CDR1 SGHVS, CDR2 FNYEAQ. DNA of the CDR3: TGTGCCAGCAGCTGGGGGACAGGGCTTAACAATGAGCAGTTCTTC. Its protein product is CASSWGTGLNNEQFF.

This clonotype was counted many times. The genes are TRBV1 and TRBJ1-2; TRBD1, the table's D call, lacks a check against the DNA. TRBV1 is a known pseudogene. CDR3 length equals 11 residues. CDR3 in amino acids: CTTLTPAGYTF. CDR3 nucleotide sequence: TGCACCACCCTGACCCCCGCAGGCTACACCTTC.

This clonotype was seen many times. This chain's CDR3 is CSARDGREGNEQYF. The CDR3 DNA follows: TGCAGTGCTAGAGATGGTCGGGAGGGCAACGAGCAGTACTTC. This chain links TRBV20-1 with TRBJ2-7; 8 bases align to TRBD2. Looked up from germline, CDR1 is DFQATT and CDR2 is SNEGSKA (reference sequence). CDR3 length: 14 residues. The V and J ends lost 0 bases and 5 bases, in that order; junction bases with no gene match: 6.